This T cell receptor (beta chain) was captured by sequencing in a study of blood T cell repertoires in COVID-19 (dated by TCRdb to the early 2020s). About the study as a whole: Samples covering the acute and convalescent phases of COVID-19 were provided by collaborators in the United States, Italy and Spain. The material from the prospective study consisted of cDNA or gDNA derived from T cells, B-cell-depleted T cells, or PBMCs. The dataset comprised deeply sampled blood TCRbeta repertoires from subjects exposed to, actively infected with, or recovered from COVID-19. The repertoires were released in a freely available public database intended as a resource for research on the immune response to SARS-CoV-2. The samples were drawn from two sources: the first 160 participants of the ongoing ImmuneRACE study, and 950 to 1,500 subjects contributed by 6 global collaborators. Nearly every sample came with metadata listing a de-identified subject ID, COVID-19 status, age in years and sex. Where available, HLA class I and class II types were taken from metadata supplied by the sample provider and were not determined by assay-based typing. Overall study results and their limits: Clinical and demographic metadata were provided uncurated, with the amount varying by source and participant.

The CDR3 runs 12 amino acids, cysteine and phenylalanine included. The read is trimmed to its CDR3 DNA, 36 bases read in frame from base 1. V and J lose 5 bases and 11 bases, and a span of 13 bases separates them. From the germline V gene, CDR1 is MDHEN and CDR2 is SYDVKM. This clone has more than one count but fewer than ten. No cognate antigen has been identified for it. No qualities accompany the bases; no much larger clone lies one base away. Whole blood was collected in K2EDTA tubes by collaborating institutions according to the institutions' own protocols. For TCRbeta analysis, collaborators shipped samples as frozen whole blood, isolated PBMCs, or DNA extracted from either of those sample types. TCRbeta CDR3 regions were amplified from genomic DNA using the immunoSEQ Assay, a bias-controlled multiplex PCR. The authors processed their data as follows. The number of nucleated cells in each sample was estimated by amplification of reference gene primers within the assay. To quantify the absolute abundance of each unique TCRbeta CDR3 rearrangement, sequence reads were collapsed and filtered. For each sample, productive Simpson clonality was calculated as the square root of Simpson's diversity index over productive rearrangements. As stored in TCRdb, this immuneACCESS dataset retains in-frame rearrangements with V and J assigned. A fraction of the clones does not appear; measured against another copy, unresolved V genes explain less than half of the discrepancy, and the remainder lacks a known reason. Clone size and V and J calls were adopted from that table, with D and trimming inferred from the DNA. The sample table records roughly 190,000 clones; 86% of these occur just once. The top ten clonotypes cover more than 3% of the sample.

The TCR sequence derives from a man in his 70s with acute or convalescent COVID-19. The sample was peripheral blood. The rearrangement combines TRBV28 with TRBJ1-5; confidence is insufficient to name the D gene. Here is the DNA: TGTGCCAGCAGTCCCAGGTTCCAGGCCCAGCATTTT. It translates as CASSPRFQAQHF.